Below, one TCR beta chain is given with its context. This clonotype was picked up a small number of times. Its target antigen remains unknown. No much larger clone is present one base from it, and per-base qualities are unavailable. This specimen belongs to a study of T cell repertoires in cytomegalovirus infection (dated by TCRdb to the late 2010s). Background on the whole study: Donor HLA type was relevant to the analysis, because carriage of CMV infection together with the matching HLA type was indicated by public TCR beta signatures. The paper's findings and limits, for the study overall: In the ex vivo response, HLA-C-restricted CMV-specific TCR beta clonotypes were dominant, and in two of eight donors the single most frequent clonotype came from this HLA-C-restricted group. Cumulative frequency of public TCR beta family members discriminated carriers of CMV infection plus the relevant HLA type in this cohort and an independent 352-donor cohort.

TCRdb records Illumina HiSeq 1500 as the sequencer. The raw public data were reprocessed by TCRdb itself: fastp quality trimming at Q25, MiXCR clonotype calling, in-frame beta chains only. When rows share a CDR3 protein, they turn into one entry using the most common DNA and genes. Recorded for this sample are about 300,000 distinct CDR3 sequences; approximately 8.9% of them occurred a single time. The biggest ten clones account for around 2.6% of the sample. Via the germline V gene, CDR1 is SNHLY and CDR2 FYNNEI. The CDR3 runs 14 residues from the cysteine to the phenylalanine. CDR3 DNA only is kept here, 42 bases in frame from base 1. The V and J ends are trimmed by 10 bases and 5 bases, leaving 20 bases between them.

The rearrangement combines TRBV2 with TRBJ2-5; the best D guess is TRBD2, with 6 bases matching. The specimen was PBMCs. The TCR sequence derives from a human donor in good health (CMV status not recorded). Some clones in this sample may be carry-over from other donors' samples. In nucleotide form, the sequence is TGTGCCACCGATAAAGGACTACGACGGGAGACCCAGTACTTC. It codes for CATDKGLRRETQYF. This CDR3, with the reference TRBV2 and TRBJ2-5 proteins standing in past its ends, gives the full variable domain EPEVTQTPSHQVTQMGQEVILRCVPISNHLYFYWYRQILGQKVEFLVSFYNNEISEKSEIFDDQFSVERPDGSNFTLKIRSTKLEDSAMYFCATDKGLRRETQYFGPGTRLLVL.